These T cell receptor beta chains were read from a single sample in a study of identical twins. MiXCR, applied by TCRdb to the 5' RACE reads, yields one record per CDR3 protein. The repertoire holds some 460,000 distinct CDR3 sequences, approximately 15% seen once, with 0.5% to 0.65% in the top ten. The data also belong to a second study, concerning yellow fever vaccine responses in identical twins.

Sequencing was done on a sample of CD4+ T cells sorted from blood. Receptors were obtained from a woman aged 18-30 years in good health. Each CDR3 is given with its conserved first and last residue.

TRBV3-1	TRBJ2-1	CASSQISGRDSGATLNEQFF
TRBV14	TRBJ2-7	CASSPIAGAGTSSYEQYF
TRBV9	TRBJ2-7	CASSSRQDPYEQYF
TRBV12-5	TRBJ1-3	CASGFNSGNTIYF
TRBV28	TRBJ2-3	CASTFGGRGPDTQYF
TRBV7-2	TRBJ2-6	CASSWQGAGANVLTF
TRBV6-5	TRBJ2-7	CASSYDSRDEQYF
TRBV28	TRBJ1-2	CASRAQAIGNYGYTF
TRBV10-3	TRBJ2-7	CAISWDRGSYEQYF
TRBV7-9	TRBJ1-6	CASSPGQGLPLHF
TRBV19	TRBJ1-2	CASSTPGTDNYGYTF
TRBV19	TRBJ1-5	CASSLRGRNQPQHF
TRBV21-1	TRBJ2-5	CASSNGRTSGSETQYF
TRBV7-9	TRBJ2-3	CASSSTGESDTQYF
TRBV6-2/TRBV6-3	TRBJ2-1	CASSTPGAYNEQFF
TRBV6-1	TRBJ2-6	CASSRQTGANVLTF
TRBV6-5	TRBJ1-1	CASRDFNTEAFF
TRBV7-2	TRBJ2-1	CASSLVVGSGRVNEQFF
TRBV5-8	TRBJ2-7	CASSGASVWYEQYF
TRBV7-2	TRBJ2-7	CASSLNWDVYEQYF
TRBV3-1	TRBJ1-2	CASSQDHVANYGYTF
TRBV6-1	TRBJ2-7	CASSHEALGYYEQYF
TRBV9	TRBJ2-7	CASSAADRANYEQYF
TRBV27	TRBJ2-3	CASKDLVGTDTQYF
TRBV20-1	TRBJ2-1	CSATADATSGFQFF
TRBV29-1	TRBJ2-5	CSVGGIVETQYF
TRBV20-1	TRBJ2-1	CSARDIVEAGTTMRQFF
TRBV20-1	TRBJ1-5	CSVGRASNQPQHF
TRBV2	TRBJ1-2	CASSRDRDYGYTF
TRBV6-1	TRBJ2-2	CASSQPLSTANTGELFF
TRBV29-1	TRBJ2-1	CSVVNRPVGNEQFF